The clone carrying this T cell receptor beta chain was detected a few times. The antigen is undetermined. These data originate in a study of blood T cells in healthy people across ages. Study information: About one barcoded beta molecule per two T cells came from capture by template switching. Study-wide results and caveats: Age brought a roughly linear fall in TCR beta diversity measured per million T cells. Higher diversity and more naive CD4+ cells were features of long-lived donors, compared to aged donors.

The CDR3 extends over 17 amino acids. Germline V gene lookup returns CDR1 MNHEY and CDR2 SMNVEV (reference sequence). Sample donors were healthy Caucasian individuals that came from Russia, aged about 6 to 95. With a J-beta primer mix and a sample-barcoded 5' primer, a second PCR ran roughly 6 to 11 cycles. In TCRdb, the 5' RACE reads were re-called with MiXCR into one record per CDR3 protein. The sample has more than 550,000 distinct CDR3 sequences; approximately 22% are singletons. Sequenced input: blood. V gene TRBV27 combines with J gene TRBJ2-5; D gene ambiguous. The end of the DNA fits TRBJ2-7 better, so the J call may be wrong. The TCR originated in a man aged 65 to 79 in good health. The CDR3 DNA reads TGTGCCAGCAGTTTATCTTCTGGACCGCTTAGATCCTACGAGCAGTACTTC. It encodes CASSLSSGPLRSYEQYF.